This TCR beta chain was obtained from a study of regulatory T cells in long-lasting Graves disease. Regarding the study as a whole: There were preferences for TRBV28, TRBJ1-2 and TRBJ2-5 in persistent disease.

Building the TCR beta libraries relied on iRepertoire HTBI primers, and CDR3 regions underwent Arm-PCR. TCRdb passed the multiplex PCR reads through MiXCR, listing each CDR3 protein once. The sample has about 450,000 distinct CDR3 sequences, about 16% seen once. Described time point: newly diagnosed GD, antithyroid drugs for less than 3 months. Following extraction of RNA from PBMCs, that RNA was used to make the TCR library. The peripheral blood volume drawn was 8.5 to 9 milliliters, and it was collected into EDTA tubes. In its sample, this clonotype was seen a few times. Its antigen is still unknown. This CDR3 contains 14 residues. From germline, CDR1 is MNHGY and CDR2 SVAAGI. Trimming shortened V by 3 bases and J by 3 bases, and 11 bases separated the two germline ends. These data also formed part of another study, on T cells in Graves' hyperthyroidism and ophthalmopathy. As reported in that work: Any patient presenting with uncontrolled infection, other autoimmune disease, pregnancy or lactation was left out.

Sequencing was performed on peripheral blood mononuclear cells (PBMCs), taken at new diagnosis, from a patient treated with antithyroid drugs. The rearrangement uses TRBV6-9 and TRBJ1-1; no reliable D call. The receptor comes from a woman aged 25 to 39 with Graves disease. Written as DNA, the CDR3 is TGTGCCAGCAGTTACAGCGGACGGTACACTGAAGCTTTCTTT. Its translation: CASSYSGRYTEAFF.